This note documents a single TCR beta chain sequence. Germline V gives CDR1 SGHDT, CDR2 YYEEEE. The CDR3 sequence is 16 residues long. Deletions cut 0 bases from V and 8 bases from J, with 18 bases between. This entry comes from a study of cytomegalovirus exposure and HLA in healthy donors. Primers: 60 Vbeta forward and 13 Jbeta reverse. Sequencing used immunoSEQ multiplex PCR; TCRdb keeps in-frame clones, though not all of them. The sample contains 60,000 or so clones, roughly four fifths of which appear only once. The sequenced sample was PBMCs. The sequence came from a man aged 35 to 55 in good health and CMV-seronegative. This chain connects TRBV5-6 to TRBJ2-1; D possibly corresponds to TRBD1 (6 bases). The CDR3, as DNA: TGTGCCAGCAGCTTGGCTCCGGGACATTCGATGTATGAGCAGTTCTTC. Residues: CASSLAPGHSMYEQFF.